The clone carrying this T cell receptor (beta chain) was detected only a few times. Its target is unknown. The data were obtained in a study of regulatory T cells in long-lasting Graves disease. Study-wide results and limits: Segments TRBV28, TRBJ1-2 and TRBJ2-5 showed preferential usage in persistent disease.

Germline V lookup: CDR1 MGHRA, CDR2 YSYEKL. The CDR3 runs 11 residues. V was shortened by 3 bases and J by 8 bases, with 7 bases between the two germline ends. Library construction for TCR beta used iRepertoire HTBI primers and Arm-PCR of CDR3 regions. TCRdb analysed the multiplex PCR reads with MiXCR anew, one entry per CDR3 protein. The sample has fewer than 500,000 distinct CDR3 sequences, around 15% seen once; the top ten hold 10% to 15%. This sample's time point: newly diagnosed GD, antithyroid drugs for less than 3 months. PBMC RNA was the source of the TCR library. These data were also reused for a study on T cells in Graves' hyperthyroidism and ophthalmopathy. That work contributes: The HTBI primer set served for first-round RT-PCR of the TCR CDR3.

The clonotype comes from a man aged 35-49 years with Graves disease. This chain connects TRBV4-1 to TRBJ1-1; no clear D gene. The material was peripheral blood mononuclear cells (PBMCs), obtained at new diagnosis, from a patient treated with antithyroid drugs. The CDR3: CASSHSSEAFF. CDR3 bases: TGCGCCAGCAGCCATTCCTCAGAAGCTTTCTTT.